This TCR beta chain is drawn from a study of PD-1 blockade in mismatch repair-deficient tumors. The overall study: Enrolled about 2012-2016, patients had progressing, pretreated mismatch repair-deficient cancers of 12 to 13 types. Study-level results: Tumor-resident clones, often absent from pretreatment blood, expanded after pembrolizumab and then contracted.

TCRdb's table, derived via immunoSEQ multiplex PCR, lists solely in-frame clones and lacks some. The data hold about 100,000 clones, with 70% to 85% observed a single time. This clone was found a few times. The antigen is unknown. Every patient had mismatch repair deficiency by PCR or immunohistochemistry. Between the trimmed V and J ends, which lost 2 bases and 4 bases, there was a span of 2 bases. The CDR3 is 11 residues long. Germline V gives CDR1 WNHNN, CDR2 SYGVQD (reference sequence). The chain is built from TRBV10-1 and TRBJ1-2; D unresolved. The sample in question was peripheral blood, obtained roughly 35 weeks after starting pembrolizumab. The TCR sequence derives from an adult with mismatch repair-deficient cancer. CDR3 in DNA: TGCGCCAGCAGTGAGGGCTATGGCTACACCTTC. It specifies CASSEGYGYTF.